The subject of this entry is one T cell receptor beta chain. Antigen unknown. Described time point: neoterminal ileum biopsy at postoperative endoscopy, about 6 months after surgery. These data are taken from a study of T cell repertoires in ileal Crohn's disease. At the level of the study: Every patient was operated on for stricturing (about 60%) or penetrating (about 40%) complications.

V lost 2 bases to trimming and J lost 4 bases, with 11 bases between them. This CDR3 region has 14 residues. Germline V gene data show CDR1 as SNHLY and CDR2 as FYNNEI. Study findings and constraints: Compared with CD4 T cells, sorted CD8 cells carried more expanded clones. Within the first postoperative year, endoscopy came at median around seven months.

The table came from immunoSEQ multiplex PCR; TCRdb's copy has only in-frame clones and leaves some out. This sample has 9,400 or so clones, with around 80% found just once. This TCR derives from an adult with Crohn's disease. The sequencing sample was made of ileal tissue. The chain carries TRBV2 and TRBJ1-2; D is unresolved. The DNA for the CDR3 is TGTGCCAGCAGTGAATATGGAGGCTTCTATGGCTACACCTTC. Its translation: CASSEYGGFYGYTF. The whole variable domain, filled in from reference TRBV2 and TRBJ1-2, reads EPEVTQTPSHQVTQMGQEVILRCVPISNHLYFYWYRQILGQKVEFLVSFYNNEISEKSEIFDDQFSVERPDGSNFTLKIRSTKLEDSAMYFCASSEYGGFYGYTFGSGTRLTVV.